These T cell receptor beta chains were read from a single sample in a study of cytomegalovirus exposure and HLA in healthy donors. Clones were sequenced by immunoSEQ multiplex PCR, and TCRdb holds only the in-frame ones, with some missing. The sample holds around 99,000 clones, over 60% seen once. Sequenced: PBMCs. These receptors all stem from a male donor in good health and CMV-seronegative. The CDR3 runs from the conserved cysteine through the conserved F or W. Fields, in order: J gene, clone size, V gene, D gene, CDR3 length, CDR3 DNA, CDR3 protein. The D gene is left open where the match is weak. Only some rows state a clone size, as once, few, many or a class for expanded clones.

TRBJ2-5	NA	TRBV19	NA	15	TGTGCCAGTAGTATAGTACACTCGGGAGCGGGGACCCAGTACTTC	CASSIVHSGAGTQYF
TRBJ2-3	NA	TRBV7-3	TRBD2	19	TGTGCCAGCAGCTTAACCCCACTAGCGGGACGTCCAAGCACAGATACGCAGTATTTT	CASSLTPLAGRPSTDTQYF
TRBJ1-1	NA	TRBV7-2	TRBD1	18	TGTGCCAGCAGCAACCCGGGACAGGGGGCGCTTGGGGACACTGAAGCTTTCTTT	CASSNPGQGALGDTEAFF
TRBJ2-1	NA	TRBV28	TRBD1	17	TGTGCCAGCAGTGCTATCCCCGGGACAGACTCCTACAATGAGCAGTTCTTC	CASSAIPGTDSYNEQFF
TRBJ1-2	NA	TRBV7-8	TRBD1	17	TGTGCCAGCAGCTTACGAAATACCAGGGGGTTCGGCTATGGCTACACCTTC	CASSLRNTRGFGYGYTF
TRBJ2-7	NA	TRBV14	TRBD2	13	TGTGCCAGCGGAGGGTATAGCGGGTTCGAGCAGTACTTC	CASGGYSGFEQYF
TRBJ1-5	few	TRBV4-1	TRBD1	16	TGCGCCAGCAGCGGAATGGACAGGGGCAGCAATCAGCCCCAGCATTTT	CASSGMDRGSNQPQHF
TRBJ2-7	NA	TRBV25-1	NA	18	TGTGCCAGCAGTGCTGGGGGAGGATCCGACCGTGGCCTCTACGAGCAGTACTTC	CASSAGGGSDRGLYEQYF
TRBJ1-2	NA	TRBV5-6	NA	16	TGTGCCAGCAGCACCCAGGGGACACCCTCTAACTATGGCTACACCTTC	CASSTQGTPSNYGYTF
TRBJ1-1	few	TRBV13	NA	14	TGTGCCAGCAGAAGGGGATTTAGGGCGGATGAAGCTTTCTTT	CASRRGFRADEAFF
TRBJ2-5	NA	TRBV19	NA	12	TGTGCCAGTAGTAGGGTCGGGGAGACCCAGTACTTC	CASSRVGETQYF
TRBJ1-2	few	TRBV6-6	TRBD1	16	TGTGCCAGCAGTTATCTCACACCGACAGGGGGCTATGGCTACACCTTC	CASSYLTPTGGYGYTF
TRBJ2-5	NA	TRBV30	NA	14	TGTGCCTGGAGTGTTACACTACCCTGGGAGACCCAGTACTTC	CAWSVTLPWETQYF
TRBJ2-1	NA	TRBV28	NA	13	TGTGCCAGCAGTTTATCCGTAGACCGGGTGGAGTTCTTC	CASSLSVDRVEFF
TRBJ2-7	few	TRBV7-9	TRBD2	15	TGTGCCAGCAGCTTAGAACTAGCGGCAACCTACGAGCAGTACTTC	CASSLELAATYEQYF
TRBJ2-3	NA	TRBV6-6	NA	13	TGTGCCAGCAGTTATCAGGCAACAGATACGCAGTATTTT	CASSYQATDTQYF